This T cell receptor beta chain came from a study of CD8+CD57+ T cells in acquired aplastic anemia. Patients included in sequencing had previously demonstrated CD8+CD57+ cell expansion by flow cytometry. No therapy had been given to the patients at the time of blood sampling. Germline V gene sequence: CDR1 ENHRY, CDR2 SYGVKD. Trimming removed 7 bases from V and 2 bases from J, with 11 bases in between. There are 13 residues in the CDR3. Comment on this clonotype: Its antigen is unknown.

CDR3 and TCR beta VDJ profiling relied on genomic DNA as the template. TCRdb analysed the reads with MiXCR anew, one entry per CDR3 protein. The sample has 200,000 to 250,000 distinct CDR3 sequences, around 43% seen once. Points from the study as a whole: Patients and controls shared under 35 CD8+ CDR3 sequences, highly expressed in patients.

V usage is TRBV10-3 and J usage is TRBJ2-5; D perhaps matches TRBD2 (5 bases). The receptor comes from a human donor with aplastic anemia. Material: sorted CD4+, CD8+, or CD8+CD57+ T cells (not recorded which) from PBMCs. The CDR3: CAIKGRVQETQYF. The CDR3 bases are TGTGCCATCAAAGGGCGGGTTCAAGAGACCCAGTACTTC.